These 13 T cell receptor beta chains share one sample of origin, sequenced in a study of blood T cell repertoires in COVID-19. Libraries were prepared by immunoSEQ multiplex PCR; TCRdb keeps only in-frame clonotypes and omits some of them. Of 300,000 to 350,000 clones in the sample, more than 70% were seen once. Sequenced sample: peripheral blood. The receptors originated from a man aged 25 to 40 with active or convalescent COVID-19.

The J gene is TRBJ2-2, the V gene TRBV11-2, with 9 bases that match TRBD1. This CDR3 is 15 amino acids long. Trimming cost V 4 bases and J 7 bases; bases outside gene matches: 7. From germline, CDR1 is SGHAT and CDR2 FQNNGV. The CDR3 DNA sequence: TGTGCCAGCAGCTCCCGGACAGGGGTTCACGGGGAGCTGTTTTTT. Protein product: CASSSRTGVHGELFF.

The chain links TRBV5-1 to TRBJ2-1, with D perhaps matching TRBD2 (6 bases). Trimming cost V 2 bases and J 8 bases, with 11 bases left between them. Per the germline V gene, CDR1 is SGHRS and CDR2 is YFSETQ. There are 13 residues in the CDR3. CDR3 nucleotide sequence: TGCGCCAGCAGCTTCGGAGGGGTCGATGAGCAGTTCTTC. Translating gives CASSFGGVDEQFF.

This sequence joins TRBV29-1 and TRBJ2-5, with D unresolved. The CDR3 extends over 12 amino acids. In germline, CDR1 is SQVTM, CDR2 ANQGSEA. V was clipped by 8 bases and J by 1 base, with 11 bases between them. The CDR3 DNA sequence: TGCAGCACAGACGGCCTCCAAGAGACCCAGTACTTC. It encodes CSTDGLQETQYF.

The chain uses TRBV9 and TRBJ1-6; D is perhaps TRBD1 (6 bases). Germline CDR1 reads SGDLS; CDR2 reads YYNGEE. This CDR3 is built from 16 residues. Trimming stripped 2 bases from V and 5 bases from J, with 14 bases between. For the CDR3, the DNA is TGTGCCAGCAGCGTCACCCCGGGGGGCAATAATTCACCCCTCCACTTT. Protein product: CASSVTPGGNNSPLHF.

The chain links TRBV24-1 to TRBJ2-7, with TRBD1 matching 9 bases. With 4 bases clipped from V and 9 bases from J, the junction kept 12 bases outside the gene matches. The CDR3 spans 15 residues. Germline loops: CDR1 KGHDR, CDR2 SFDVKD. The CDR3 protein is CATSDPGQGLRGQYF. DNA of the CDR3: TGTGCCACCAGTGACCCGGGACAGGGCCTAAGGGGGCAGTACTTC.

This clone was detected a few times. The CDR3 DNA is TGCGCCAGCAGCTTGGCCGGGGGGACCTACAATGAGCAGTTCTTC. It codes for CASSLAGGTYNEQFF. V gene TRBV5-1 combines with J gene TRBJ2-1; 7 positions agree with TRBD2. V shed 0 bases, J shed 2 bases, and the junction held 2 bases outside the gene matches. The CDR3 sequence is 15 residues long. Germline assignment: CDR1 SGHRS and CDR2 YFSETQ.

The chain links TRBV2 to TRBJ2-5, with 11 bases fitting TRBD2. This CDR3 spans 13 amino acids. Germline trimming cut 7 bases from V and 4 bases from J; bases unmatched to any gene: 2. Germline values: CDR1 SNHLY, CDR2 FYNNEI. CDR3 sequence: CASKLAGGETQYF. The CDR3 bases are TGTGCCAGCAAGCTAGCGGGGGGAGAGACCCAGTACTTC.

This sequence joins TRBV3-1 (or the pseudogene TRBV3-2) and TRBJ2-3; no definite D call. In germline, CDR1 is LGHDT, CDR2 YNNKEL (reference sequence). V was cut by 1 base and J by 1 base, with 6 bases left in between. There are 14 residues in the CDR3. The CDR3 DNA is TGTGCCAGCAGCCAAGTATTTCGCACAGATACGCAGTATTTT. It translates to CASSQVFRTDTQYF.

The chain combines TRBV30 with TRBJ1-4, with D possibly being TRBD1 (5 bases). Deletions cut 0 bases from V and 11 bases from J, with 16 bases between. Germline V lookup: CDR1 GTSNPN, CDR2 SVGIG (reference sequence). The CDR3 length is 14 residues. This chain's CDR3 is CAWSVEGTQDKLFF. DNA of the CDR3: TGTGCCTGGAGTGTAGAGGGGACTCAGGACAAACTGTTTTTT.

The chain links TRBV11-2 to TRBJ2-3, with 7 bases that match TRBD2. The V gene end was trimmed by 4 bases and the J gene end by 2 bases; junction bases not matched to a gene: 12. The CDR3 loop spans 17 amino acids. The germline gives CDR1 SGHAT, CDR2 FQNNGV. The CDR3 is CASSSITTSSYTDTQYF. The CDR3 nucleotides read TGTGCCAGCAGCTCTATCACGACTAGCTCCTACACAGATACGCAGTATTTT.

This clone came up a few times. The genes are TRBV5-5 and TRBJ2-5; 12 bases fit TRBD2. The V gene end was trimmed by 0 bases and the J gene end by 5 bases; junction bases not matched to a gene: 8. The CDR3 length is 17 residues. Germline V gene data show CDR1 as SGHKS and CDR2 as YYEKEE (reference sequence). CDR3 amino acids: CASSLVASGGAGETQYF. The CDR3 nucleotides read TGTGCCAGCAGCTTGGTGGCTAGCGGGGGGGCCGGGGAGACCCAGTACTTC.

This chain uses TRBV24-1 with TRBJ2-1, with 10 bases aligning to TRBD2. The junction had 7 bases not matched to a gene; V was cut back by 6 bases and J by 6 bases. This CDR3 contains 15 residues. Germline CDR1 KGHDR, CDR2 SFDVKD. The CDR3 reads CATSRAGGPINEQFF. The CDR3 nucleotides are TGTGCCACCAGTAGAGCGGGGGGGCCTATCAATGAGCAGTTCTTC.

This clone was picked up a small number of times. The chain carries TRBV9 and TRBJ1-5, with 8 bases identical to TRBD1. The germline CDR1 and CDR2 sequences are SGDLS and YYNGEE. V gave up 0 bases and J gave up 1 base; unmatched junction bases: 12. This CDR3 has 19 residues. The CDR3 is CASSVATGTGRESNQPQHF. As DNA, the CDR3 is TGTGCCAGCAGCGTAGCTACCGGGACAGGTCGAGAGAGCAATCAGCCCCAGCATTTT.